This entry concerns a single T cell receptor beta chain. What it binds is unknown. The data stem from a study of cytomegalovirus exposure and HLA in healthy donors. Study findings and constraints: When analyzed later, a missense DCLRE1C variant was found to be linked to TCR beta V- and J-gene trimming. When presence/absence was analysed, sequencing depth was taken to be roughly uniform across donors. Specific recognition of CMV antigens was confirmed in vitro for a few chains (all CMV-associated). The authors enumerated around 150 TCR beta chains as linked to cytomegalovirus.

The PCR was carried out with 60 Vbeta primers and 13 Jbeta primers. Here immunoSEQ multiplex PCR was the method, and the copy in TCRdb shows in-frame clones only, minus some. In the table there are around 130,000 clones, approximately 85% of which are singletons. With V trimmed by 7 bases and J by 7 bases, 13 bases remained unmatched. Germline V gene lookup returns CDR1 SEHNR and CDR2 FQNEAQ (reference sequence). The CDR3 has 14 residues. What was sequenced was PBMCs. V gene TRBV7-9 combines with J gene TRBJ2-7; 7 bases match TRBD2. This sequence originates from a woman in her twenties or thirties in good health and CMV-seropositive. The DNA of the CDR3 is TGTGCCAGCACCCGGCCCGAGGGGCGGGGGGAGCAGTACTTC. The encoded protein is CASTRPEGRGEQYF.